This TCR beta chain was recorded in a study of blood T cell repertoires in COVID-19. Looking at the study overall: Samples of COVID-19 (acute and convalescent) were obtained from the United States, Italy and Spain. Nucleic acid was either cDNA or gDNA, and it came from T cells, B-cell-depleted T cells, or PBMCs.

The length of the CDR3 is 15 residues. The germline V gene has CDR1 MDHEN and CDR2 SYDVKM. V lost 5 bases and J lost 1, with 13 bases in between. Authors' methods: From reference gene primer amplification, estimates of nucleated cell counts were derived. Produced via immunoSEQ multiplex PCR; TCRdb's table is partial and in-frame only. V and J calls and clone size follow that table, whereas D and trimming were derived from the DNA. The table records about 160,000 clones, more than 75% of them present only once. This clone was seen just once. The sequenced sample was peripheral blood. This receptor was taken from an elderly man with acute or convalescent COVID-19. The chain is built from TRBV28 and TRBJ2-3; tentative D call: TRBD2 (7 bases). CDR3 DNA sequence: TGTGCCAGCAGTGGCGGGGGCGGGGGCACAGATACGCAGTATTTT. Amino acid sequence: CASSGGGGGTDTQYF.